This TCR beta chain is drawn from a study of metastatic and nonmetastatic thyroid tumors. This clone is medium-sized within its sample. Trimming left V 4 bases short and J 14 bases short, with 28 bases between. Per germline, CDR1 DFQATT and CDR2 SNEGSKA (reference sequence). The CDR3 totals 15 residues. None of the patients had undergone any treatment ahead of thyroid surgery. TCRdb ran MiXCR on the PCR reads. The sample records tens of thousands of clones, about 30% being singletons. The J gene is TRBJ2-3, the V gene TRBV20-1, with a possible D match to TRBD2 (5 bases). The source of this sequence is a male donor with papillary thyroid cancer or a benign thyroid nodule (not recorded which). Some clones in this sample may be carry-over from other donors' samples. Source material: blood. CDR3 sequence reads: CSATAEAHRYARRYF. CDR3 nucleotides: TGCAGTGCTACAGCGGAAGCCCACAGATACGCCCGGAGGTATTTT.